The clone carrying this TCR beta chain showed up just a few times. The antigen is not known. This entry belongs to a study of vaccination effects on CD4 cells after COVID-19. Study findings and constraints: At late timepoints after vaccination, vaccine- and infection-induced clones shrank markedly.

Germline CDR1 reads LNHDA; CDR2 reads SQIVND (reference sequence). Trimming took 6 bases from V and 8 from J, leaving 19 bases between them. The CDR3 totals 14 residues. When less than 11 days of culture had elapsed, CD4+ T cells were isolated. Vaccine recipients lacked prior SARS-CoV-2 infection and had negative nucleocapsid antibodies. The protocol was immunoSEQ multiplex PCR, while the TCRdb copy is restricted to in-frame clones and leaves out a portion. The sample lists roughly 34,000 clones, approximately 70% occurring once. This material consisted of CD4+ T cells from PBMCs cultured without peptide, taken before COVID-19 vaccination. The receptor's source is a human donor who received a COVID-19 vaccine. The chain links TRBV19 to TRBJ1-2, with D tentatively TRBD1 (6 bases). The CDR3 DNA sequence: TGTGCCAGTAGCCCGGGACAAGTATCAGGAGGCTACACCTTC. It translates to CASSPGQVSGGYTF.